The present entry profiles one T cell receptor (beta chain) with its context. Its specificity is unknown. This entry comes from a study of shared clonotypes between healthy human individuals. Study results and caveats: Larger estimated richness was generally recorded for naive subsets relative to memory subsets. Naive CD4 clonotypes were shared across a handful of donors at roughly 5%.

Clones were sequenced by immunoSEQ multiplex PCR, and TCRdb holds only the in-frame ones, with some missing. The data hold some 1.1 million clones, with around three quarters observed a single time. Between the trimmed V and J ends, which lost 4 bases and 9 bases, there was a span of 13 bases. Germline-derived CDR1 and CDR2 are SGHTA and FQGNSA. The CDR3 loop spans 13 amino acids. Naive CD45RA+ and memory CD45RA-negative subsets were split from CD4+ cells. This clonotype was sampled from a man between 18 and 29 years old in good health. Some clones in this sample may be carry-over from other donors' samples. The rearrangement joins TRBV7-2 to TRBJ2-4; D might be TRBD2 (6 bases). Sequencing was performed on memory CD4+ T cells from PBMCs. Subset specified: CD45RA-negative fraction. In nucleotides, the CDR3 is TGTGCCAGCAGCTCGGGGACTTGGGGCATTCAGTACTTC. Its translation: CASSSGTWGIQYF.